Listed below are T cell receptor beta chains from one sample, sequenced in a study of OX40 agonist ivuxolimab in advanced cancers. Only in-frame clones appear in the TCRdb table, and some are missing; sequencing was by immunoSEQ multiplex PCR. Among 90,000 to 100,000 clones listed, about 88% were seen once. Specimen: CD4+ or CD8+ T cells sorted from blood, collected in a trial of the OX40 agonist ivuxolimab. These receptors originate from an adult with an advanced solid tumor such as melanoma, head and neck, liver or kidney cancer. Each CDR3 is given with its conserved first and last residue. The D gene is left open where the match is weak. The size field is filled for only some rows; it gives once, few, many or a size class.

TGTGCCAGCAGCCGGGACAGGGGGCAGAGACCCCTCCACTTT,CASSRDRGQRPLHF,TRBJ1-6,TRBV6-5,TRBD1,.,14
TGTGCCAGCAGCGTCGGACTAGCGGGAGGAGCGAACACCGGGGAGCTGTTTTTT,CASSVGLAGGANTGELFF,TRBJ2-2,TRBV9,TRBD2,.,18
TGCGCCAGCAGCCCCGGGCCGGGACAGGGGACTCGAGGCTATGGCTACACCTTC,CASSPGPGQGTRGYGYTF,TRBJ1-2,TRBV5-1,TRBD1,.,18
TGTGCCACCAGCAGATGGACTAGCGGGAGTACGAGTGAGCAGTTCTTC,CATSRWTSGSTSEQFF,TRBJ2-1,TRBV15,TRBD2,.,16
TGTGCCAGCAGTTTACAGACTGAAGCTTTCTTT,CASSLQTEAFF,TRBJ1-1,TRBV28,.,.,11
TGCGCCAGCAGCCCCGGACAGGGTAAATTGGATGAGCAGTTCTTC,CASSPGQGKLDEQFF,TRBJ2-1,TRBV4-3,TRBD1,.,15
TGTGCCAGCAGTGGGGGGCAGGTGGGTTCACCCCTCCACTTT,CASSGGQVGSPLHF,TRBJ1-6,TRBV6-1,.,.,14
TGTGCCAGCAGCCCTCTCGGGCGGGAGGGCGCTGAGACCCAGTACTTC,CASSPLGREGAETQYF,TRBJ2-5,TRBV11-2,TRBD2,.,16
TGTGCCAGCACCCCCCAGCGGGACTTAGGTACGCAGTATTTT,CASTPQRDLGTQYF,TRBJ2-3,TRBV7-2,TRBD2,.,14
TGCGCCAGCAGCCCCGGAGGGTTAGCGGGAGGCCGGGATGAGCAGTTCTTC,CASSPGGLAGGRDEQFF,TRBJ2-1,TRBV5-1,TRBD2,.,17
TGTGCCAGCAGTGACCCATCGTATGGTTCACCCCTCCACTTT,CASSDPSYGSPLHF,TRBJ1-6,TRBV2,.,.,14
TGTGCCAGCAACCCGGAGGACAGGGTTACAGATACGCAGTATTTT,CASNPEDRVTDTQYF,TRBJ2-3,TRBV7-9,TRBD1,.,15
TGTGCCAGTAGTTTTGCTGGGGGCCGCAATCAGCCCCAGCATTTT,CASSFAGGRNQPQHF,TRBJ1-5,TRBV19,.,once,15
TGTGCCAGCAGTGAGGAGGGACAGGGAGGCTCACCCCTCCACTTT,CASSEEGQGGSPLHF,TRBJ1-6,TRBV2,TRBD1,.,15
TGTGCCAGCTCACCTGGGGGACCACTACCCTCCTACGAGCAGTACTTC,CASSPGGPLPSYEQYF,TRBJ2-7,TRBV18,.,.,16
TGTGCCAGCAGTGACTCGACCGGGGGGCATGAAAAACTGTTTTTT,CASSDSTGGHEKLFF,TRBJ1-4,TRBV6-6,.,.,15
TGTGCCAGCAGCGGGGGACTAGCGGGAGTTAAAGATACGCAGTATTTT,CASSGGLAGVKDTQYF,TRBJ2-3,TRBV9,TRBD2,.,16
TGTGCCTGGAGTGGGATCCCCTCTGGGGCCAACGTCCTGACTTTC,CAWSGIPSGANVLTF,TRBJ2-6,TRBV30,.,.,15
TGTGCCATCAGTGAGTCCAAGTGGGCTCCTGAAGCTTTCTTT,CAISESKWAPEAFF,TRBJ1-1,TRBV10-3,.,.,14
TGTGCCAGCAAAGAGCGAAAACAGGGTGGCTATGGCTACACCTTC,CASKERKQGGYGYTF,TRBJ1-2,TRBV2,.,.,15
TGTGCCAGTACAACGCCAAGGGGTAATGAAAAACTGTTTTTT,CASTTPRGNEKLFF,TRBJ1-4,TRBV19,.,.,14
TGTGCCAGCAGCTGGGGGACTGAAGCTTTCTTT,CASSWGTEAFF,TRBJ1-1,TRBV14,.,.,11
TGCGCCAGCAGCCCCGGACAGGGAGACACCATATATTTT,CASSPGQGDTIYF,TRBJ1-3,TRBV5-1,TRBD1,.,13
TGTGCCAGCAGTTACTGGCCAGGGGCTGGAAACACCATATATTTT,CASSYWPGAGNTIYF,TRBJ1-3,TRBV6-6,.,.,15
TGTGCCAGCCAAGAGTATGGCTACACCTTC,CASQEYGYTF,TRBJ1-2,TRBV2,.,.,10
TGTGCCAGCTCACCTTGGACAGGAGGCGAAAAACTGTTTTTT,CASSPWTGGEKLFF,TRBJ1-4,TRBV18,TRBD1,once,14
TGTGCCAGCTCACCAGGGGACCAAGAGACCCAGTACTTC,CASSPGDQETQYF,TRBJ2-5,TRBV18,.,.,13
TGTGCCAGCAGCCCAACTAGCGGGAGGGCAGATACGCAGTATTTT,CASSPTSGRADTQYF,TRBJ2-3,TRBV7-2,TRBD2,.,15
TGTGCCAGTAGCGGGCAGACAGGGACCGCAACTAATGAAAAACTGTTTTTT,CASSGQTGTATNEKLFF,TRBJ1-4,TRBV19,TRBD1,.,17
TGTGCCAGCAGCTTAAGCCCCCGGAACACCGGGGAGCTGTTTTTT,CASSLSPRNTGELFF,TRBJ2-2,TRBV11-3,.,.,15
TGTGCCAGCAGCTTAGTTCCTGGCACAGATACGCAGTATTTT,CASSLVPGTDTQYF,TRBJ2-3,TRBV7-9,.,.,14
TGTGCCAGCAGTGATATAGGATCCTATAATTCACCCCTCCACTTT,CASSDIGSYNSPLHF,TRBJ1-6,TRBV2,.,.,15
TGCGCCAGCAGCCAAGATAGGACTAGCGGGAGCCTTGGCAATGAGCAGTTCTTC,CASSQDRTSGSLGNEQFF,TRBJ2-1,TRBV4-3,TRBD2,.,18
TGTGCCAGCAGCTTACAGGGCCACGATGGCTACACCTTC,CASSLQGHDGYTF,TRBJ1-2,TRBV7-9,.,.,13
TGTGCTAGCAGCCTCGGTGGGGTAGCGGCAGGCTACAATGAGCAGTTCTTC,CASSLGGVAAGYNEQFF,TRBJ2-1,TRBV7-7,.,.,17
TGTGCCAGCTCACCACGGGCCGGTAGTCGGAGCTATGGCTACACCTTC,CASSPRAGSRSYGYTF,TRBJ1-2,TRBV18,.,.,16
TGTGCTAGCTCCACAGGGGACACCGGGGAGCTGTTTTTT,CASSTGDTGELFF,TRBJ2-2,TRBV7-3,TRBD1,.,13